A single sample gave rise to the 11 T cell receptor beta chains below, sequenced in a study of T cells in Graves' hyperthyroidism and ophthalmopathy. Researchers amplified the TCR beta CDR3 regions from RNA transcripts. Researchers ran a first-round RT-PCR on the TCR CDR3 using the HTBI primer set. TCRdb analysed the multiplex PCR reads with MiXCR anew, one entry per CDR3 protein. This sample yields 650,000 to 750,000 distinct CDR3 sequences, of which 14% are seen a single time; about 10% belongs to the top ten. The sequenced material came from blood. The source of these receptors is a woman between 18 and 29 years old with Graves' hyperthyroidism.

This clonotype was detected a few times. The chain is built from TRBV18 and TRBJ2-6; tentative D call: TRBD2 (6 bases). V was cut by 6 bases and J by 1 base, with 22 bases left in between. Germline values: CDR1 KGHSH, CDR2 LQKENI. The CDR3 has 19 amino acids. CDR3 nucleotide sequence: TGTGCCAGCTCGCACCGGGAGCGGACCCTTTTGTCTGGGGCCAACGTCCTGACTTTC. As protein: CASSHRERTLLSGANVLTF.

The chain has TRBV18 and TRBJ2-3; D could derive from TRBD1 or TRBD2 (6 bases each). The ends were cut back, 3 bases at V and 8 bases at J, with 27 bases in the middle. This CDR3 is 18 amino acids long. The germline gives CDR1 KGHSH, CDR2 LQKENI. The CDR3 is CASSPPGASTDMLATQYF. The CDR3 DNA is TGTGCCAGCTCACCCCCGGGGGCTAGCACAGATATGCTAGCTACGCAGTATTTT.

This clonotype was detected a few times. CDR3 in DNA: TGTGCCAGCACTTCGGGACTAGGCTCCCCCGGGGAGCTGTTTTTT. Translation gives CASTSGLGSPGELFF. The chain links TRBV2 to TRBJ2-2, with 8 bases matching TRBD2. V shed 7 bases, J shed 6 bases, and the junction held 10 bases outside the gene matches. This CDR3 contains 15 residues. Germline CDR1 SNHLY, CDR2 FYNNEI.

Only a few counts were recorded for this clonotype. V is TRBV7-9 and J is TRBJ1-5; D unclear. CDR1 and CDR2 from the germline V gene are SEHNR and FQNEAQ (reference sequence). The germline V and J ends were trimmed by 5 bases and 11 bases, with 16 bases remaining between them. This CDR3 spans 13 amino acids. CDR3 bases: TGTGCCAGCAGCGAACAATTATTCGGAGCCCAGCATTTT. Protein sequence: CASSEQLFGAQHF.

This clonotype was seen repeatedly, ten times or more. This chain uses TRBV7-3 with TRBJ2-1; D remains ambiguous. The CDR3 consists of 11 residues. Germline V gives CDR1 SGHTA, CDR2 FQGTGA. V shed 4 bases and J shed 8 bases, with 6 bases lying between them. The chain's CDR3 is CASSSTYEQFF. As DNA, the CDR3 is TGTGCCAGCAGCTCGACCTATGAGCAGTTCTTC.

This clonotype was counted ten times or more. This chain joins TRBV7-3 and TRBJ2-3; maybe TRBD2 (5 bases). The CDR3 sequence is 14 residues long. The germline V gene encodes CDR1 SGHTA and CDR2 FQGTGA. Trimming removed 6 bases at V and 1 base at J, with 11 bases between. CDR3: CASSLSGGTDTQYF. The CDR3, as DNA: TGTGCCAGCAGTCTATCCGGGGGCACAGATACGCAGTATTTT.

This clonotype was observed many times. The chain joins TRBV7-2 to TRBJ2-1; 15 nucleotides match TRBD2. Germline loops: CDR1 SGHTA, CDR2 FQGNSA. The CDR3 runs 21 residues. J was trimmed by 4 bases and V by 1 base; bases with no gene match: 14. This CDR3 is CASSLGPGLAGGPGGYNEQFF. The CDR3 region has the DNA TGTGCCAGCAGCTTAGGGCCGGGACTAGCGGGAGGCCCTGGGGGTTACAATGAGCAGTTCTTC.

This clonotype was picked up a small number of times. J is TRBJ2-7 and V is TRBV7-8; maybe TRBD1 (6 bases). V gave up 5 bases and J gave up 8 bases, with 16 bases separating them. Germline V gene sequence: CDR1 SGHVS, CDR2 FQNEAQ. The CDR3 extends over 13 amino acids. The CDR3, as DNA: TGTGCCAGCAGCGCCCGGACAGTTCTCCAGCAGTACTTC. Encoded protein: CASSARTVLQQYF.

The chain carries TRBV10-3 and TRBJ2-5; D gene ambiguous. This CDR3 spans 14 amino acids. V gave up 4 bases and J gave up 4 bases, with 13 bases separating them. Germline V gives CDR1 ENHRY, CDR2 SYGVKD. The DNA of the CDR3 is TGTGCCATCAGTGGGCCCAAGATGGGAGAGACCCAGTACTTC. Translated, it gives CAISGPKMGETQYF.

The chain links TRBV6-9 to TRBJ1-6; D not resolved. The CDR3 runs 13 residues. Germline lookup yields CDR1 MNHGY and CDR2 SVAAGI. Trimming stripped 4 bases from V and 10 bases from J, with 11 bases between. CDR3 nucleotides: TGTGCCAGCAGTTCGGAGGGAAGGTCACCCCTCCACTTT. It yields the protein CASSSEGRSPLHF.

This clonotype was counted at least ten times. The CDR3 nucleotides read TGTGCCACCTCCCTAGGGACTAGCGGGAGAGGGTCGGAGGAGCAGTACTTC. Translation gives CATSLGTSGRGSEEQYF. This sequence joins TRBV11-2 and TRBJ2-7, with TRBD2 matching over 14 bases. There are 17 residues in the CDR3. The ends lost 10 bases at V and 7 bases at J; junction bases unmatched: 18. Germline V gene lookup returns CDR1 SGHAT and CDR2 FQNNGV.